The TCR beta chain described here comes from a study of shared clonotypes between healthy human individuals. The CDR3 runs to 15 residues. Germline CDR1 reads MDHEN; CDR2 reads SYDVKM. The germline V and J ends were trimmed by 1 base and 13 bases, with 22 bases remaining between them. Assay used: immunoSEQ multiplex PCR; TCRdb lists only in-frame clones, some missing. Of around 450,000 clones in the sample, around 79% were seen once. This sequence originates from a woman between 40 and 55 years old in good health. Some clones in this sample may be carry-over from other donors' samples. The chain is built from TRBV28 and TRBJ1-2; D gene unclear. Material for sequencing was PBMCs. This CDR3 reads CASSLLTDVLKGRTF. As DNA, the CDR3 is TGTGCCAGCAGTTTATTAACGGACGTCCTCAAAGGTCGCACCTTC.